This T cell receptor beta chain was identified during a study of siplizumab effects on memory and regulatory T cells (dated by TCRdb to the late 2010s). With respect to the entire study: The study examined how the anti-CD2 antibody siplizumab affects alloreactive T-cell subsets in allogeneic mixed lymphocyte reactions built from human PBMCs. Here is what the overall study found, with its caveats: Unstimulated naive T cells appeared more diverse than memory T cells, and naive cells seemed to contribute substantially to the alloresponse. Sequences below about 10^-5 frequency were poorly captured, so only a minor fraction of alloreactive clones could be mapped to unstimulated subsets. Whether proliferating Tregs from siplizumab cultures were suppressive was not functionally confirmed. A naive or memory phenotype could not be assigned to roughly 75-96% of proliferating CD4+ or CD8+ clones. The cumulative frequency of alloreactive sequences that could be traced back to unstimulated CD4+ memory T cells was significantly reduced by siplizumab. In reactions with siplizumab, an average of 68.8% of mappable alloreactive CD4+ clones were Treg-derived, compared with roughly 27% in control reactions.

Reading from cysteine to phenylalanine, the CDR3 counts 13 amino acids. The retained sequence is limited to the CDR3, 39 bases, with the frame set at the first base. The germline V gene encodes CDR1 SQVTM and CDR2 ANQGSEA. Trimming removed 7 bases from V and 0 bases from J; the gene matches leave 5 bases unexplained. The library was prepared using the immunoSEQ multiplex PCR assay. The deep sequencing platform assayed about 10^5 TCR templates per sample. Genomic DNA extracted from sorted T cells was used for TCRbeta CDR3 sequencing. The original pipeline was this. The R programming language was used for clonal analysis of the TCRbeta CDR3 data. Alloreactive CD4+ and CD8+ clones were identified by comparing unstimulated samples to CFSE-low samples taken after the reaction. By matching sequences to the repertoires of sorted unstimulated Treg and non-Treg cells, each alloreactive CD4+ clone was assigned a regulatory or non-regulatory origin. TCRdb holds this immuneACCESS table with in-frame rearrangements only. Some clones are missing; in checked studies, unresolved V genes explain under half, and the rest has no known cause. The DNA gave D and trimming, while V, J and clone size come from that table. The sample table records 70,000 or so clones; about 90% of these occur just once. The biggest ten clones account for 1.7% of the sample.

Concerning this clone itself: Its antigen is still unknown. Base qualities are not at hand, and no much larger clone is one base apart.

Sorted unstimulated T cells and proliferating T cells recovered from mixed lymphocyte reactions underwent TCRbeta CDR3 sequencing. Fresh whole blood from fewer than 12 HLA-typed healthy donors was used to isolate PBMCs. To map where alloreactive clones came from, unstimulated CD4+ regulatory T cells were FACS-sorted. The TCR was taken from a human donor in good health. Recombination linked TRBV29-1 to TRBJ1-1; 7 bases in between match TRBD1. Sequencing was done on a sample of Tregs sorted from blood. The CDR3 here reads CSGGQELNTEAFF. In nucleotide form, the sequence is TGCAGCGGCGGACAGGAGTTGAACACTGAAGCTTTCTTT.